A single sample gave rise to the 3 T cell receptor beta chains below, sequenced in a study of tumor and adjacent non-tumor tissue in lung cancer (dated by TCRdb to 2016 to 2019). RNA was isolated from bulk, unsorted tissue, and RNA quality was assessed with a NanoDrop ND-1000 and an Agilent 2100. The method was multiplex PCR. These reads were obtained on an Illumina HiSeq 2500. Following protocols modified from ARM-PCR, the researchers constructed TCRbeta libraries through three rounds of nested PCR with primers (Table S4). Starting from the raw public reads, TCRdb applied fastp trimming at Q25, assembled clones with MiXCR and retained in-frame beta chains. Entries that share a CDR3 protein sequence are merged under the most common genes and DNA. For this sample there are roughly 150,000 distinct CDR3 sequences; about 71% appear just once. Of the sample, 15% to 20% falls within the top ten clones.

Sequenced material: lung tumor tissue. These receptors were taken from a man aged 60 to 75 with small cell lung cancer.

J is TRBJ2-5 and V is TRBV5-6; perhaps TRBD2 as D (6 bases). The germline V and J ends were trimmed by 2 bases and 4 bases, with 12 bases remaining between them. The germline V gene has CDR1 SGHDT and CDR2 YYEEEE. The CDR3 is 14 amino acids. CDR3 DNA: TGTGCCAGCAGCTTCGGGGGAGCAAGAGAGACCCAGTACTTC. Translated, it gives CASSFGGARETQYF. Complete variable domain (other parts from reference TRBV5-6 and TRBJ2-5): DAGVTQSPTHLIKTRGQQVTLRCSPKSGHDTVSWYQQALGQGPQFIFQYYEEEERQRGNFPDRFSGHQFPNYSSELNVNALLLGDSALYLCASSFGGARETQYFGPGTRLLVL.

The rearrangement links TRBV5-4 to TRBJ2-6; no reliable D call. With 6 bases removed from V and 0 bases from J, the gap between germline ends came to 10 bases. The CDR3 loop spans 15 amino acids. Looked up from germline, CDR1 is SGHNT and CDR2 is YYREEE (reference sequence). The CDR3 DNA follows: TGTGCCAGCAACAATCCGGCCTCTGGGGCCAACGTCCTGACTTTC. This codes for CASNNPASGANVLTF.

This clonotype appeared a few times. The V call is TRBV6-5, the J call TRBJ1-6, with TRBD1 identical over 9 bases. Unmatched junction bases numbered 12, after V lost 5 bases and J lost 10 bases. The length of the CDR3 is 16 residues. Germline CDR1 reads MNHEY; CDR2 reads SVGAGI. CDR3 region: CASSRSVDRGRSPLHF. The CDR3 DNA is TGTGCCAGCAGTAGATCCGTGGACAGGGGAAGATCACCCCTCCACTTT.